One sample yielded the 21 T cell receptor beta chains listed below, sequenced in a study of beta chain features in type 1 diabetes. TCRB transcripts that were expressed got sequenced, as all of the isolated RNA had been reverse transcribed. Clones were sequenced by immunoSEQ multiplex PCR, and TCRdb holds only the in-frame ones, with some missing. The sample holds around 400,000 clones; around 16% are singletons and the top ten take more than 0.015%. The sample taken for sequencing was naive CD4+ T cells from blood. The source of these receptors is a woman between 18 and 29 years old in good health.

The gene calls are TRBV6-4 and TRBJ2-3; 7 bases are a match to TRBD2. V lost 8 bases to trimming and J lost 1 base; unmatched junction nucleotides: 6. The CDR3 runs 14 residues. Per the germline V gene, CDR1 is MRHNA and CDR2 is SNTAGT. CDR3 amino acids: CASERETGTDTQYF. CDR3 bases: TGTGCCAGCGAGCGGGAAACGGGCACAGATACGCAGTATTTT.

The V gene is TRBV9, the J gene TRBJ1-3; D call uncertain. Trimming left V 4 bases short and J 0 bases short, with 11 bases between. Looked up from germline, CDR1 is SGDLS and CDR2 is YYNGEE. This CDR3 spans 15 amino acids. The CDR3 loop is CASSSSFSSGNTIYF. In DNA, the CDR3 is TGTGCCAGCAGCTCATCCTTCAGCTCTGGAAACACCATATATTTT.

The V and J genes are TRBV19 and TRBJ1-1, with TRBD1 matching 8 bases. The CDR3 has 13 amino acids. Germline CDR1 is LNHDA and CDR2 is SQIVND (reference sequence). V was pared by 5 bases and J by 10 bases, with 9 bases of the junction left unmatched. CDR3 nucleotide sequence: TGTGCCAGTAGTCTACTGCAGGGGGCACGAGCTTTCTTT. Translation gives CASSLLQGARAFF.

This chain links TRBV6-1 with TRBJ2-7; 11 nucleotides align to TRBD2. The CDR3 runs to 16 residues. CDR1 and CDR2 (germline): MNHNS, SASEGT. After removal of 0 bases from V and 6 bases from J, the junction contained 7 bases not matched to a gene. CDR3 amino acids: CASSEARTSGSSEQYF. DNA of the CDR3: TGTGCCAGCAGTGAAGCGAGAACTAGCGGGAGCTCCGAGCAGTACTTC.

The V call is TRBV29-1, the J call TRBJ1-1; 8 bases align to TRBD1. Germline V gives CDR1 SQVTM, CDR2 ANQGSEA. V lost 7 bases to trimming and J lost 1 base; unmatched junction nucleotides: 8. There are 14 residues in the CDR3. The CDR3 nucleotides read TGCAGCGCCGGACAGGGACGGGCGAACACTGAAGCTTTCTTT. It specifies CSAGQGRANTEAFF.

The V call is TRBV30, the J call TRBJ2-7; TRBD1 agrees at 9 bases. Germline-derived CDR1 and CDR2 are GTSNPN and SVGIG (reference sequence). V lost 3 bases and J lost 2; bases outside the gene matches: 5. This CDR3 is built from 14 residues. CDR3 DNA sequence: TGTGCCTGGAGGACGACAGGGGGAACCTACGAGCAGTACTTC. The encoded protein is CAWRTTGGTYEQYF.

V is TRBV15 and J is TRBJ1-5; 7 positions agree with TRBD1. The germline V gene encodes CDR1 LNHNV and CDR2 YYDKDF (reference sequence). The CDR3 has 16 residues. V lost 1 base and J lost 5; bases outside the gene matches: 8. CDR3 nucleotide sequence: TGTGCCACCAGCAGAGGTGGCAGGGGGATGTATCAGCCCCAGCATTTT. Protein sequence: CATSRGGRGMYQPQHF. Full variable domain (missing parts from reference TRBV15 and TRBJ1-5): DAMVIQNPRYQVTQFGKPVTLSCSQTLNHNVMYWYQQKSSQAPKLLFHYYDKDFNNEADTPDNFQSRRPNTSFCFLDIRSPGLGDTAMYLCATSRGGRGMYQPQHFGDGTRLSIL.

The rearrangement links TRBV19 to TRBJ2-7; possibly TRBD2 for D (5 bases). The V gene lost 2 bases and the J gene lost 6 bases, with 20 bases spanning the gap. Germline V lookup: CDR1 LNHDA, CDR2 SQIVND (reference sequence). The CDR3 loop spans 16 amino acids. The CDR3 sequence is CASSILNPDSTTEQYF. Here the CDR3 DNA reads TGTGCCAGTAGTATATTAAACCCGGACTCTACAACCGAGCAGTACTTC.

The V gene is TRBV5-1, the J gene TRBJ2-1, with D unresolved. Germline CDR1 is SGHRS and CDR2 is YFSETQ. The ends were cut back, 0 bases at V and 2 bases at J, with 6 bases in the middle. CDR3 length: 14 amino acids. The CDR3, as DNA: TGCGCCAGCAGCTTGGCCCACACCTACAATGAGCAGTTCTTC. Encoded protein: CASSLAHTYNEQFF.

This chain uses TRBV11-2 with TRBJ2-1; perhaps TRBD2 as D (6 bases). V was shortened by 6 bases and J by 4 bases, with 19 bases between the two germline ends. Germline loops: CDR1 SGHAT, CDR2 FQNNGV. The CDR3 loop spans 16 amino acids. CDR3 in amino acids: CASSPTRVAVYNEQFF. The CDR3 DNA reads TGTGCCAGCAGTCCCACGAGGGTAGCGGTATACAATGAGCAGTTCTTC. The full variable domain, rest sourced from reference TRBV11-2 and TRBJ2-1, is EAGVAQSPRYKIIEKRQSVAFWCNPISGHATLYWYQQILGQGPKLLIQFQNNGVVDDSQLPKDRFSAERLKGVDSTLKIQPAKLEDSAVYLCASSPTRVAVYNEQFFGPGTRLTVL.

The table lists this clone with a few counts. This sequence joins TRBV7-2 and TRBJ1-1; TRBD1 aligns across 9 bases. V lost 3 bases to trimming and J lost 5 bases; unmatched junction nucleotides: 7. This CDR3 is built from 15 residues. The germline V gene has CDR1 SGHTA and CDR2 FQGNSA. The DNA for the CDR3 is TGTGCCAGCAGCTTCCAACAGGGGGCAGGTACTGAAGCTTTCTTT. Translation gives CASSFQQGAGTEAFF. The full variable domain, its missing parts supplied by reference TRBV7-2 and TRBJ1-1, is GAGVSQSPSNKVTEKGKDVELRCDPISGHTALYWYRQSLGQGLEFLIYFQGNSAPDKSGLPSDRFSAERTGGSVSTLTIQRTQQEDSAVYLCASSFQQGAGTEAFFGQGTRLTVV.

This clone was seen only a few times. The CDR3 DNA is TGTGCCAGTGAGGGGGGGGGCTACAATGAGCAGTTCTTC. Amino acid sequence: CASEGGGYNEQFF. The chain is built from TRBV6-6 and TRBJ2-1; D is possibly TRBD2 (7 bases). The V and J ends lost 9 bases and 3 bases respectively, with 12 bases between them. Germline V lookup: CDR1 MNHNY, CDR2 SVGAGI (reference sequence). The CDR3 has 13 amino acids.

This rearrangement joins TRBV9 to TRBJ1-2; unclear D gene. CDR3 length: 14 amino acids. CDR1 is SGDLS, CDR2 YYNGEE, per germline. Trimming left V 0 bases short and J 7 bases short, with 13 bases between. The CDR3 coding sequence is TGTGCCAGCAGCGTAGCTCGCCAGTATGGTGGCTACACCTTC. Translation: CASSVARQYGGYTF.

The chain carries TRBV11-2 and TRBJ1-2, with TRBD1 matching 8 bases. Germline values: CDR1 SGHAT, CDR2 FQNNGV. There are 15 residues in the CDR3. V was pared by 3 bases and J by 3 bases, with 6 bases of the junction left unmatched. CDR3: CASSFYRTGYYGYTF. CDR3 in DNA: TGTGCCAGCAGCTTTTACCGGACAGGGTACTATGGCTACACCTTC.

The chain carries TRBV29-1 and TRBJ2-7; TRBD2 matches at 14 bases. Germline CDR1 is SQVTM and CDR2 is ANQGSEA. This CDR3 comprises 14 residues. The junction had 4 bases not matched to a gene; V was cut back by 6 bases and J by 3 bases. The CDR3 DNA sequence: TGCAGCGTCGTGGGACTAGCGGGAGTCTACGAGCAGTACTTC. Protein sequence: CSVVGLAGVYEQYF.

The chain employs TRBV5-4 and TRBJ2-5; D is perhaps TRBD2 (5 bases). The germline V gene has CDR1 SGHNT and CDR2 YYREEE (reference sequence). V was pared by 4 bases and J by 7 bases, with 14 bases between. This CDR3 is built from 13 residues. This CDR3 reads CASSTGLMGTQYF. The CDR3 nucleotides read TGTGCCAGCAGCACCGGACTGATGGGGACCCAGTACTTC.

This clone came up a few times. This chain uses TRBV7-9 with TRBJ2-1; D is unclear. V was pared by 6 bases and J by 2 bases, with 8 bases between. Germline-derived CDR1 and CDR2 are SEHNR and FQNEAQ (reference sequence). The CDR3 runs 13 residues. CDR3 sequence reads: CASRALAYNEQFF. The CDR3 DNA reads TGTGCCAGCAGAGCTCTAGCCTACAATGAGCAGTTCTTC.

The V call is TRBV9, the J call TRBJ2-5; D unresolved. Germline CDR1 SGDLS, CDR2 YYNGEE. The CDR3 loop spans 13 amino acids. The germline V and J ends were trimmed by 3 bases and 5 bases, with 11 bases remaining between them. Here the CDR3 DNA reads TGTGCCAGCAGCGGTCGCACTTCGGAGACCCAGTACTTC. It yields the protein CASSGRTSETQYF.

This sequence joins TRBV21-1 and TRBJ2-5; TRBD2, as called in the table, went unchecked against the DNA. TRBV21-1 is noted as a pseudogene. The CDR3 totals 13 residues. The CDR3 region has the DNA TGTGCCAGCCGGGTTAGCGGGAGGAAGACCCAGTACTTC. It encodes CASRVSGRKTQYF.

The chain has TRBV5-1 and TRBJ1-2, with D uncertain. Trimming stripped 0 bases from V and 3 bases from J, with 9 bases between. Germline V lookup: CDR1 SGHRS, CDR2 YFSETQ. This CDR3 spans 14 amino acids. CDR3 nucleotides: TGCGCCAGCAGCTTGGCCACAGCCGACTATGGCTACACCTTC. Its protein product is CASSLATADYGYTF. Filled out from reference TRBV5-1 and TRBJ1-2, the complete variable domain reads KAGVTQTPRYLIKTRGQQVTLSCSPISGHRSVSWYQQTPGQGLQFLFEYFSETQRNKGNFPGRFSGRQFSNSRSEMNVSTLELGDSALYLCASSLATADYGYTFGSGTRLTVV.

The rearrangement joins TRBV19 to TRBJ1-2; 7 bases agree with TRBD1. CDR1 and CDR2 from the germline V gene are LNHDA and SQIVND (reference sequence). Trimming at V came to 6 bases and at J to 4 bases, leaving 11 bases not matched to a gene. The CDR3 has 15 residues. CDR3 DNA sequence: TGTGCCAGTAGCCCTAAAACAGGGGACGGCTATGGCTACACCTTC. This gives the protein CASSPKTGDGYGYTF.